One and the same sample provided the 7 T cell receptor beta chains below, sequenced in a study of CD8+ T cells in alopecia areata. RNA extraction and reverse transcription yielded cDNA as sequencing template. Produced via immunoSEQ multiplex PCR; TCRdb's table is partial and in-frame only. There are about 140,000 clones in the sample; 45% to 60% occur only once, and less than 1% lies in the top ten. The specimen was CD4+ T cells sorted from blood, collected at week 0. All receptors derive from a human donor with alopecia areata.

As regards this clone: Other DNA variants within this sample encode the same CDR3. This chain joins TRBV29-1 and TRBJ1-1, with D unclear. The germline V gene has CDR1 SQVTM and CDR2 ANQGSEA. This CDR3 spans 11 amino acids. V dropped 4 bases and J dropped 0 bases, with 3 bases sitting between them. Here the CDR3 DNA reads TGCAGCGTTGCAGTGAACACTGAAGCTTTCTTT. Its translation: CSVAVNTEAFF.

This chain connects TRBV30 to TRBJ2-1; the match to TRBD1 covers 8 bases. CDR3 length: 13 amino acids. Per germline, CDR1 GTSNPN and CDR2 SVGIG (reference sequence). The junction had 8 bases not matched to a gene; V was cut back by 5 bases and J by 8 bases. CDR3 region: CAWAPDREHEQFF. DNA of the CDR3: TGTGCCTGGGCTCCGGACAGGGAACATGAGCAGTTCTTC. Complete variable domain (other parts from reference TRBV30 and TRBJ2-1): SQTIHQWPATLVQPVGSPLSLECTVEGTSNPNLYWYRQAAGRGLQLLFYSVGIGQISSEVPQNLSASRPQDRQFILSSKKLLLSDSGFYLCAWAPDREHEQFFGPGTRLTVL.

This clone has just a few counts. V is TRBV11-2 and J is TRBJ2-5, with D unresolved. The J call is doubtful: the DNA matches TRBJ2-7 better. The CDR3 length is 12 residues. Germline V lookup: CDR1 SGHAT, CDR2 FQNNGV. Here the CDR3 reads CASSLGYYEQYF. The CDR3, as DNA: TGTGCCAGCAGCTTAGGATACTACGAGCAGTACTTC.

V is TRBV29-1 and J is TRBJ1-1; tentatively, D is TRBD1 (5 bases). Germline values: CDR1 SQVTM, CDR2 ANQGSEA. The CDR3 consists of 11 residues. Trimming took off 5 bases at V and 10 bases at J, with 14 bases between the two ends. The chain's CDR3 is CSVLSEGTAFF. CDR3 in DNA: TGCAGCGTTCTTTCCGAAGGGACAGCTTTCTTT.

The rearrangement links TRBV27 to TRBJ2-1; D possibly uses TRBD1 or TRBD2 (5 bases each). Germline V lookup: CDR1 MNHEY, CDR2 SMNVEV (reference sequence). Trimming stripped 5 bases from V and 7 bases from J, with 18 bases between. There are 15 residues in the CDR3. CDR3 protein: CASSPLGTSMNEQFF. DNA for the CDR3: TGTGCCAGCAGTCCCTTGGGGACGTCAATGAATGAGCAGTTCTTC.

This chain joins TRBV9 and TRBJ2-3; 10 nucleotides line up with TRBD2. Germline V gene data show CDR1 as SGDLS and CDR2 as YYNGEE. Trimming removed 7 bases from V and 4 bases from J; junction bases left unmatched: 6. This CDR3 is built from 14 residues. The CDR3 region has the DNA TGTGCCAGCGATTCGGGACTAGCGTCAGATACGCAGTATTTT. Translation gives CASDSGLASDTQYF.

This rearrangement joins TRBV18 to TRBJ2-3; D remains unclear. The length of the CDR3 is 14 residues. Trimming shortened V by 2 bases and J by 2 bases, and 8 bases separated the two germline ends. CDR1 is KGHSH, CDR2 LQKENI, per germline. In DNA form, the CDR3 reads TGTGCCAGCTCACCAAGCCGAGCCACAGATACGCAGTATTTT. It yields the protein CASSPSRATDTQYF.